This section outlines one TCR beta chain sequence together with its context. As yet, its antigen is unknown. cDNA molecules carried unique molecular identifiers, and template switching added a universal primer site. TCRdb recomputed calls from the 5' RACE reads with MiXCR, one row per CDR3 protein. The sample yields 1.5 million or so distinct CDR3 sequences, about 32% seen once. The sample belongs to a study of identical twins. Healthy Caucasians were all of the donors. The CDR3 totals 18 residues. With 5 bases clipped from V and 11 bases from J, the junction kept 23 bases outside the gene matches. Germline-derived CDR1 and CDR2 are SGHTA and FQGNSA. Points from the study as a whole: Conclusions rested on cross-sectional statistics rather than following the same donors.

The sample comprised cord blood. The chain combines TRBV7-2 with TRBJ2-5, with 10 bases lining up with TRBD2. This TCR was recovered from a newborn girl in good health. The CDR3 is CASSHRGLAGVGSNEQYF. Here the CDR3 DNA reads TGTGCCAGCAGCCACCGGGGGCTAGCGGGAGTCGGGTCCAATGAGCAGTACTTC.